The entry below gives a single TCR beta chain sequence along with its context. The V end lost 0 bases, the J end lost 8 bases, and 7 bases lay between the germline ends. Germline CDR1 and CDR2: GTSNPN and SVGIG (reference sequence). There are 11 residues in the CDR3. PCR primers comprised 60 Vbeta and 13 Jbeta primers. TCRdb's table, derived via immunoSEQ multiplex PCR, lists solely in-frame clones and lacks some. The sample yields around 170,000 clones, roughly 70% seen once. This sample was taken from a study of cytomegalovirus exposure and HLA in healthy donors. The donors (healthy individuals) were bone marrow donors.

What was sequenced was PBMCs. This rearrangement joins TRBV30 to TRBJ1-2; D is unclear. The source is a girl under 18 in good health and CMV-seronegative. The CDR3 region is CAWSVYEGYTF. The CDR3 nucleotides are TGTGCCTGGAGTGTATATGAGGGCTACACCTTC.